This entry is about one T cell receptor beta chain. This sample was included in a study of siplizumab effects on memory and regulatory T cells. Assay: immunoSEQ multiplex PCR; the TCRdb copy retains only in-frame clones and omits some. This table holds fewer than 85,000 clones, roughly 89% found once. Sequencing was performed on Tregs sorted from blood. The source is a human donor in good health.

The CDR3 region has the DNA TGTGCCAGCAGCGTAGTTGGTAGCGGGGGGGTGCAGTTCTTC. It specifies CASSVVGSGGVQFF. The gene calls are TRBV9 and TRBJ2-1; 11 positions match TRBD2. The CDR3 is 14 residues long. V dropped 0 bases and J dropped 12; count of bases not matched to a gene: 5. Germline loops: CDR1 SGDLS, CDR2 YYNGEE. The entire variable domain, with the rest obtained from reference TRBV9 and TRBJ2-1, is as follows: DSGVTQTPKHLITATGQRVTLRCSPRSGDLSVYWYQQSLDQGLQFLIQYYNGEERAKGNILERFSAQQFPDLHSELNLSSLELGDSALYFCASSVVGSGGVQFFGPGTRLTVL.